This T cell receptor beta chain was retrieved from a study of early T cells in non-severe SARS-CoV-2 infection. Germline loops: CDR1 MNHEY, CDR2 SVGEGT. The V and J ends lost 3 bases and 6 bases respectively, with 18 bases between them. CDR3 length equals 15 residues. Each CDR3 protein gets one entry after TCRdb re-called the 5' RACE reads with MiXCR. The data show about 73,000 distinct CDR3 sequences, approximately 14% seen once. This TCR derives from an adult who was a healthcare worker with PCR-confirmed SARS-CoV-2 infection or an uninfected control (not recorded which). Sequences were obtained from whole blood. The gene calls are TRBV6-2 or TRBV6-3 and TRBJ2-7, with D hard to call. CDR3 amino acids: CASSYISVAAIEQYF. CDR3 DNA sequence: TGTGCCAGCAGTTATATTTCGGTCGCCGCCATCGAGCAGTACTTC.